This record covers a single T cell receptor (beta chain). Its antigen specificity is not known. Qualities for individual bases were not recorded, and no much larger clone is one base off. This entry is derived from a study of shared T cell receptors in the human thymus listed by TCRdb under 2021. Concerning the study at large: The study examined how the human thymus generates shared, self-reactive T-cell receptor alpha chains.

The library was made by the immunoSEQ multiplex PCR assay. Drawn from immuneACCESS, this table holds only the in-frame rearrangements with V and J called that TCRdb kept. Clones are partly lost; checked studies trace under half to an unresolved V gene and leave the rest unexplained. The sample table lists hundreds of thousands of clones, 70% to 90% of them with a count of one. Roughly 0.01% of the sample belongs to the ten largest clones. Trimming costs V 0 bases and J 1 base, and their ends lie 4 bases apart. Measured from the cysteine to the phenylalanine, the CDR3 is 13 residues long. Only CDR3 DNA is held: 39 bases, read in frame from base 1. From a lookup of the germline V gene, CDR1 and CDR2 are SGHRS and YFSETQ. The same data also contributed to another study, on human thymus T cells. As the second study states: Donors were immunologically healthy infants undergoing open corrective cardiac surgery for congenital heart defects in Finland. The thymus tissue came from surgical resects taken out during corrective cardiac surgery. Biased V and J gene segment usage appeared to be present in both thymic and peripheral blood repertoires. The related research reported highly overlapping thymic TCR repertoires among unrelated individuals. The study described the TCR alpha and beta repertoires in under ten infant thymus samples and four matching peripheral blood samples. Donor ages ranging from about 7 to 250 days were recorded, and over 5 male and a couple of female infants were included in the cohort. Thymocytes were freed from the tissue by mechanical means and kept at -70 degrees C as pellets of roughly 8.5-31 million cells. A QIAsymphony instrument was used to extract genomic DNA from the frozen cell pellets. The immunoSEQ multiplex PCR assay was used to amplify the TCRB and TCRAD loci from a standardized amount of quality-controlled genomic DNA. The amplicons spanned the V(D)J region and were long enough to cover the CDR3 and allow V and J genes to be identified. Through the commercial immunoSEQ service, the amplicons were sequenced on an Illumina platform. Primer bias and sequencing errors were corrected as previously described, and TCRAD and TCRB were defined on the basis of the IMGT database. The repertoires were analysed using immunoSEQ Analyzer 3.0 and VDJTools for basic statistics, V/J segment usage, diversity estimates, rarefaction and pairwise overlap. To estimate diversity, the Chao1, ChaoE, Efron-Thisted, Shannon and inverse Simpson indices were applied, and diversity was also estimated on datasets down-sampled to the smallest sample. Repertoire overlap was determined by strict matching of CDR3 nucleotide sequence, V gene and J gene, and Jaccard-based multidimensional scaling clustering was applied. On average, thymus samples yielded about 810,000 unique TCRB clonotypes, whereas blood samples yielded approximately 90,000.

The chain is made from TRBV5-1 and TRBJ1-2; there is no confident call for the D gene. The origin of this receptor is a girl in the first two years of life with a congenital heart defect. Donor details come from another sample of the same person, matched by shared clones. The specimen sequenced was thymocytes. For the CDR3, the sequence is CASSLDGNYGYTF. The nucleotides read TGCGCCAGCAGCTTGGACGGTAACTATGGCTACACCTTC.